This TCR beta chain is drawn from a study of blood T cells in healthy people across ages. Points from the study as a whole: Naive and antigen-experienced cells were not separated, limiting conclusive comparison. Compared with aged donors, long-lived donors showed fewer expanded clones, suggesting selection.

Of note for this clonotype: Its antigen remains unidentified.

A second about 6 to 12 cycle PCR used barcoded and J-beta primers. Via MiXCR, TCRdb re-called the 5' RACE reads, giving one row per CDR3 protein. The data contain 1.5 million to 2 million distinct CDR3 sequences, 28% of them singletons. Germline V gene data show CDR1 as SQVTM and CDR2 as ANQGSEA. Deletions cut 3 bases from V and 4 bases from J, with 12 bases between. The CDR3 runs to 14 residues. Specimen: blood. The gene calls are TRBV29-1 and TRBJ2-2; D gene uncertain. The TCR comes from a woman aged 25 to 39 in good health. The CDR3 sequence is CSVDRPIRTGELFF. CDR3 nucleotides: TGCAGCGTTGATCGTCCGATACGCACCGGGGAGCTGTTTTTT.